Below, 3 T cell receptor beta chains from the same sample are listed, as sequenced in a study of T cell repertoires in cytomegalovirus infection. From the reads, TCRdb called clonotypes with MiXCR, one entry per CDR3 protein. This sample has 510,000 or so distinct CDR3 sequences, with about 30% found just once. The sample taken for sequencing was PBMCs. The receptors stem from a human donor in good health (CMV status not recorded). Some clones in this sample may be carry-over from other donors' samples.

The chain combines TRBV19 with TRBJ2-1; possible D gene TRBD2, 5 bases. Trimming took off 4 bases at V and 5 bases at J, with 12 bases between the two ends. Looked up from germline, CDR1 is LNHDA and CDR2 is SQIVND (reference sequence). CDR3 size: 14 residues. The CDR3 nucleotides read TGTGCCAGTAGTACCTCCTTCGGGGACAATGAGCAGTTCTTC. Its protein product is CASSTSFGDNEQFF. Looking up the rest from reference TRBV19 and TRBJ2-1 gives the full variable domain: DGGITQSPKYLFRKEGQNVTLSCEQNLNHDAMYWYRQDPGQGLRLIYYSQIVNDFQKGDIAEGYSVSREKKESFPLTVTSAQKNPTAFYLCASSTSFGDNEQFFGPGTRLTVL.

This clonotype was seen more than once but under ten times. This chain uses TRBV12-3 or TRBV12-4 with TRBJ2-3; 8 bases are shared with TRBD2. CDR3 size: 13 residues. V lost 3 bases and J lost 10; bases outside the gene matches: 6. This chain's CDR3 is CASSLPGLVAQYF. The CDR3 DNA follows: TGTGCCAGCAGTTTGCCGGGACTAGTCGCGCAGTATTTT.

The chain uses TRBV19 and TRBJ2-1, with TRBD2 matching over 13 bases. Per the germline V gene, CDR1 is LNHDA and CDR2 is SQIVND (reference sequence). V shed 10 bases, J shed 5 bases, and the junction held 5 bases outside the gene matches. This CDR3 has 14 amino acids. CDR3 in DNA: TGTGCCACCTCCGGGACTAGCGGGAACAATGAGCAGTTCTTC. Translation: CATSGTSGNNEQFF.